The T cell receptor beta chain under discussion was sequenced for a study of CD8+CD57+ T cells in acquired aplastic anemia. The V and J ends lost 5 bases and 2 bases, in that order; junction bases with no gene match: 7. Germline values: CDR1 SGHAT, CDR2 FQDESV (reference sequence). This CDR3 is built from 15 residues. Investigators profiled TCR beta VDJ and CDR3 from genomic DNA template. In TCRdb, the reads were re-called with MiXCR into one record per CDR3 protein. This sample has about 210,000 distinct CDR3 sequences; 34% occur once, and the top ten carry 1% to 1.3%. The clonotype was recovered from a human donor in good health, serving as a control. The sequenced sample consisted of sorted CD4+, CD8+, or CD8+CD57+ T cells (not recorded which) from PBMCs. This chain uses TRBV11-1 with TRBJ2-5, with 8 nucleotides matching TRBD2. CDR3 protein: CASSIPLAGQETQYF. The CDR3, as DNA: TGTGCCAGCAGCATTCCATTAGCGGGACAAGAGACCCAGTACTTC. Variable domain in full (rest from reference TRBV11-1 and TRBJ2-5): EAEVAQSPRYKITEKSQAVAFWCDPISGHATLYWYRQILGQGPELLVQFQDESVVDDSQLPKDRFSAERLKGVDSTLKIQPAELGDSAMYLCASSIPLAGQETQYFGPGTRLLVL.